The sequence of this TCR beta chain was determined in a study of cytomegalovirus exposure and HLA in healthy donors. Turning to the study itself: The 120 validation repertoires and the approximately 700 first-cohort repertoires shared a platform, a later analysis reported. Findings and limits, study-wide: Generally TCR sequences proved uncommon, though certain public TCRs appeared in numerous donors. Cytomegalovirus association was assigned to about 180 TCR beta chains.

V shed 4 bases and J 7 bases; nucleotides not matched to a gene: 16. Germline V CDR1 and CDR2: SGHRS, YFSETQ. The CDR3 has 16 residues. On this clone: Antigen: not known.

Separate from the roughly 720-subject first cohort, the roughly 120-subject validation cohort was the one that the donors belonged to. Produced via immunoSEQ multiplex PCR; TCRdb's table is partial and in-frame only. The sample lists about 250,000 clones; roughly nine tenths were seen once. The sequenced material came from PBMCs. The rearrangement uses TRBV5-1 and TRBJ2-7, with TRBD2 identical over 8 bases. This sequence was found in a young man in good health and CMV-seropositive. The chain's CDR3 is CASSLMLAGRRGEQYF. DNA of the CDR3: TGCGCCAGCAGCCTCATGTTAGCGGGACGCCGGGGGGAGCAGTACTTC.